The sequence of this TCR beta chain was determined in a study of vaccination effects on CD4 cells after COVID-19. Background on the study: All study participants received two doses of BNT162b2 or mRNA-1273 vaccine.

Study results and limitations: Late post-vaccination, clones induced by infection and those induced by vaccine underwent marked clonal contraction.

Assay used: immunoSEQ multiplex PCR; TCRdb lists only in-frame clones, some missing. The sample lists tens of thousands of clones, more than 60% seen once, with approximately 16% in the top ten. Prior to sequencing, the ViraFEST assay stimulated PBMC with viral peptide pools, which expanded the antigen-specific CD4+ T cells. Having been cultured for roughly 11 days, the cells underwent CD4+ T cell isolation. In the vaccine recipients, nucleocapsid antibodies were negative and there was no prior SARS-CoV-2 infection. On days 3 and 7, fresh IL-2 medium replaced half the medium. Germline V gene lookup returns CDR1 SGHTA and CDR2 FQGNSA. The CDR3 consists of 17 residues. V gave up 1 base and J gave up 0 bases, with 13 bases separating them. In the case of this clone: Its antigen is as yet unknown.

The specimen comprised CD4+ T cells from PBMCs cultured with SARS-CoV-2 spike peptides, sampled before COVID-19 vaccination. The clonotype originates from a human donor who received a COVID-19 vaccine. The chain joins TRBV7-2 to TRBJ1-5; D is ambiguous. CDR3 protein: CASSLVARPYSNQPQHF. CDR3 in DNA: TGTGCCAGCAGCTTAGTAGCGCGTCCCTATAGCAATCAGCCCCAGCATTTT.